This T cell receptor (beta chain) was documented in a study of control samples from healthy donors and cancer patients. Deletions cut 2 bases from V and 4 bases from J, with 11 bases between. This CDR3 has 14 residues. Germline V gene sequence: CDR1 SNHLY, CDR2 FYNNEI. The protocol was immunoSEQ multiplex PCR, while the TCRdb copy is restricted to in-frame clones and leaves out a portion. Here the sample spans over 120,000 clones, more than 85% being singletons. Sequenced: blood. The chain has TRBV2 and TRBJ1-2; D unclear. This TCR was sampled from a young man in good health. The CDR3 reads CASSELGRPYGYTF. The CDR3 DNA sequence: TGTGCCAGCAGTGAATTAGGGCGGCCCTATGGCTACACCTTC.